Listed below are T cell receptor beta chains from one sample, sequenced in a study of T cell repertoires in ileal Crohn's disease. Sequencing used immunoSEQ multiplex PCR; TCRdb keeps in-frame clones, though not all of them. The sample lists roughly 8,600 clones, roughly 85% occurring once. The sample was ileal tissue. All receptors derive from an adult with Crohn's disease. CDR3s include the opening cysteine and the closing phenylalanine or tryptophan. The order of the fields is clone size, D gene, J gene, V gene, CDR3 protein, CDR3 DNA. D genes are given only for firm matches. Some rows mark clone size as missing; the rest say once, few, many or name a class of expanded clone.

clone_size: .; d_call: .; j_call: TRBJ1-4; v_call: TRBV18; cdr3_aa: CASSKGGRNEKLFF; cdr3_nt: TGTGCCAGCTCAAAGGGCGGCAGAAATGAAAAACTGTTTTTT
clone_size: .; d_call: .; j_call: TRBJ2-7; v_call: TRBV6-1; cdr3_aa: CASSTPRRQNYEQYF; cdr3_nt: TGTGCCAGCAGTACCCCCCGGAGACAAAACTACGAGCAGTACTTC
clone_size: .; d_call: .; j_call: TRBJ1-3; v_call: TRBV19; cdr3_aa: CASSIAETGNTIYF; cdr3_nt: TGTGCCAGTAGTATAGCAGAAACTGGAAACACCATATATTTT
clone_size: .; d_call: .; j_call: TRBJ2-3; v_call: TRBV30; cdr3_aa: CAWSVLRGLTDTQYF; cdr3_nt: TGTGCCTGGAGTGTGCTCAGGGGACTCACAGATACGCAGTATTTT
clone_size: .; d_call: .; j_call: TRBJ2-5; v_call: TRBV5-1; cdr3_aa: CASSLGGQETQYF; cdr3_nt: TGCGCCAGCAGCTTGGGGGGGCAAGAGACCCAGTACTTC
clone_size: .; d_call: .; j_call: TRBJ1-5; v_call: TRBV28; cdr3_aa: CASSPPGGNQPQHF; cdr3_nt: TGTGCCAGCAGTCCGCCCGGGGGCAATCAGCCCCAGCATTTT
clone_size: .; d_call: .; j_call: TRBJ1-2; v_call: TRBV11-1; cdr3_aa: CASSPRFPPGYTF; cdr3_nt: TGTGCCAGCAGCCCCCGTTTCCCCCCCGGCTACACCTTC
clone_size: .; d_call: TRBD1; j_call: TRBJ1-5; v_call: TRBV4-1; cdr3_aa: CASSPQLPGQGLLSNQPQHF; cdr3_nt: TGCGCCAGCAGCCCCCAACTGCCGGGACAGGGACTACTTAGCAATCAGCCCCAGCATTTT
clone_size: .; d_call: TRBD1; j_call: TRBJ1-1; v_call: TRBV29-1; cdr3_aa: CSVQDRKNTEAFF; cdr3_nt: TGCAGCGTACAGGACAGGAAGAACACTGAAGCTTTCTTT
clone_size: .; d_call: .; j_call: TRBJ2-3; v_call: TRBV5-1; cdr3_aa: CASSPEGQGTDTQYF; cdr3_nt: TGCGCCAGCAGCCCGGAGGGGCAGGGGACAGATACGCAGTATTTT
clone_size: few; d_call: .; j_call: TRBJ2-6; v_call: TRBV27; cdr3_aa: CASSFDRPSRGANVLTF; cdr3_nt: TGTGCCAGCAGCTTTGATAGGCCCTCCAGAGGGGCCAACGTCCTGACTTTC
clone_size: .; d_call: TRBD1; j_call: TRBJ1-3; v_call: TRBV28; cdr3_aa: CASRWTGMGNTIYF; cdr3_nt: TGTGCCAGCAGGTGGACAGGGATGGGAAACACCATATATTTT
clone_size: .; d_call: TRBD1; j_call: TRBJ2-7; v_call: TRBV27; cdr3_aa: CASSRKGQGAYEQYF; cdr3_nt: TGTGCCAGCAGTCGTAAGGGACAGGGGGCCTACGAGCAGTACTTC
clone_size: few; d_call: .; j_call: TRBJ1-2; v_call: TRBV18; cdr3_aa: CASSEGSNYGYTF; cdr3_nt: TGTGCCAGCTCCGAGGGATCTAACTATGGCTACACCTTC
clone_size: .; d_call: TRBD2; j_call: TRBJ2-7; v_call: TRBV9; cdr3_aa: CASSVATSGSYYEQYF; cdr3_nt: TGTGCCAGCAGCGTAGCGACTAGCGGGAGTTACTACGAGCAGTACTTC
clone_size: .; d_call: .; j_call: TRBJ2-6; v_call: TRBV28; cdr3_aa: CASSSYTGTGANVLTF; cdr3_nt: TGTGCCAGCAGTTCCTACACAGGGACTGGGGCCAACGTCCTGACTTTC
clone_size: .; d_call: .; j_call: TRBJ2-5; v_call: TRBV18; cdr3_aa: CASCAGTLGETQYF; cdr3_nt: TGTGCCAGCTGCGCCGGGACCCTAGGGGAGACCCAGTACTTC
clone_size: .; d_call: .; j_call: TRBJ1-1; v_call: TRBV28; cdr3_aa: CASSLWAGSDTLNTEAFF; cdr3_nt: TGTGCCAGCAGTTTATGGGCGGGGTCCGATACATTGAACACTGAAGCTTTCTTT
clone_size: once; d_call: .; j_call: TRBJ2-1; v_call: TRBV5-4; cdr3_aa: CASSLGGASSYNEQFF; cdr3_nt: TGTGCCAGCAGCTTGGGTGGGGCCAGCTCCTACAATGAGCAGTTCTTC
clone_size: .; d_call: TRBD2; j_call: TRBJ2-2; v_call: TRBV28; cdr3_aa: CASSLFWTSGRETGELFF; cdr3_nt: TGTGCCAGCAGTTTATTCTGGACTAGCGGGAGAGAGACCGGGGAGCTGTTTTTT
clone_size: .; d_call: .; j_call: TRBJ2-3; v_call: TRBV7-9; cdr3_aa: CASSREGGATDTQYF; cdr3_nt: TGTGCCAGCAGCAGGGAGGGGGGGGCCACAGATACGCAGTATTTT
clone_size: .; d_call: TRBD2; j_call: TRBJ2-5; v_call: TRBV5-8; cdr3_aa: CASSLNSGAQETQYF; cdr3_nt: TGTGCCAGCAGCTTGAACAGCGGGGCGCAAGAGACCCAGTACTTC
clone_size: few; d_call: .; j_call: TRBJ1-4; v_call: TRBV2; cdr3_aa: CASKAYEKLFF; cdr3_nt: TGTGCCAGCAAGGCGTATGAAAAACTGTTTTTT
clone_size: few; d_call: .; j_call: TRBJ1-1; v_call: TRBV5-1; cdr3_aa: CASSLAGPNTEAFF; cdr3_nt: TGCGCCAGCAGCTTGGCCGGGCCCAACACTGAAGCTTTCTTT
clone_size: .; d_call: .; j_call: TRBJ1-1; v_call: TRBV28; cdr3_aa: CASSSEVEAFF; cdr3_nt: TGTGCCAGCAGTTCGGAGGTCGAAGCTTTCTTT
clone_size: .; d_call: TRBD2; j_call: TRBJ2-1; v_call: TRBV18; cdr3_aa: CASSLQRGRDEQFF; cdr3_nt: TGTGCCAGCTCACTCCAGCGGGGGAGGGATGAGCAGTTCTTC
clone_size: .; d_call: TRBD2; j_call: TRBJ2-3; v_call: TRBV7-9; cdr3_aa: CASSPGGPRTDTQYF; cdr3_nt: TGTGCCAGCAGCCCGGGGGGGCCCCGCACAGATACGCAGTATTTT
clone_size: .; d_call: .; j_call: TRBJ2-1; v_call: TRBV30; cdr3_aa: CAWSQAARGNNEQFF; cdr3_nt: TGTGCCTGGAGTCAGGCCGCCCGGGGTAACAATGAGCAGTTCTTC
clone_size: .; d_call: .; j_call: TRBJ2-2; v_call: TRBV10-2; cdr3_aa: CASSVFLAGELFF; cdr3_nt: TGCGCCAGCAGCGTCTTTTTAGCCGGGGAGCTGTTTTTT
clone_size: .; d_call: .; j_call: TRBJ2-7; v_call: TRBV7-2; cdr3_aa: CASSLVEGTYEQYF; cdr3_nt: TGTGCCAGCAGCTTAGTTGAGGGAACCTACGAGCAGTACTTC
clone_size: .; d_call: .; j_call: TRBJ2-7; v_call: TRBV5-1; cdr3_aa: CATCCSEAPAYEQYF; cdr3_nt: TGCGCCACTTGTTGCAGTGAAGCTCCAGCCTACGAGCAGTACTTC
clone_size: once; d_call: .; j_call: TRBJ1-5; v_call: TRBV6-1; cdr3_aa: CASSEAGPHDQPQHF; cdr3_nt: TGTGCCAGCAGTGAAGCAGGACCCCACGATCAGCCCCAGCATTTT
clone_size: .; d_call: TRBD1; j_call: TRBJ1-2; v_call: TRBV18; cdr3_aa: CASSPLTGGSGYTF; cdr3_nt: TGTGCCAGCTCACCACTGACAGGGGGCAGTGGCTACACCTTC
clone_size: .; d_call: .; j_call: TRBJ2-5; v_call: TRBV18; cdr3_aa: CASSEQYQETQYF; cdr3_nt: TGTGCCAGCTCAGAACAGTACCAAGAGACCCAGTACTTC
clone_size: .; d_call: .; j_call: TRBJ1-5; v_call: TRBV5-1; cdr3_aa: CASSPTGGGEQPQHF; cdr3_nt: TGCGCCAGCTCCCCCACTGGGGGGGGCGAGCAGCCCCAGCATTTT